This TCR beta chain was recovered during a study of blood T cell repertoires in COVID-19. Per germline, CDR1 SGHTA and CDR2 FQGNSA. The length of the CDR3 is 17 residues. The trim removed 4 bases at V and 1 base at J, leaving 10 bases unmatched. The table came from immunoSEQ multiplex PCR; TCRdb's copy has only in-frame clones and leaves some out. The data show approximately 110,000 clones, approximately 86% seen once. The rearrangement joins TRBV7-2 to TRBJ2-1; 7 bases are a match to TRBD2. The receptor was isolated from a woman aged 45-59 years with active or convalescent COVID-19. Sample: peripheral blood. The CDR3 DNA follows: TGTGCCAGCAGCTCCGTCCCACTAGCGAGATCCTACAATGAGCAGTTCTTC. This gives the protein CASSSVPLARSYNEQFF.